The clone carrying this T cell receptor (beta chain) has a count of ten or more. What was amplified from RNA transcripts were TCR beta CDR3 regions. HTBI primers were the set used in a first-round RT-PCR of the TCR CDR3. In TCRdb, the multiplex PCR reads were re-called with MiXCR into one record per CDR3 protein. The sample includes about 690,000 distinct CDR3 sequences, roughly 17% of them seen just once. This entry comes from a study of T cells in Graves' hyperthyroidism and ophthalmopathy. The clonotype originates from a man aged 45-60 years with Graves' hyperthyroidism. Source material: blood.

The CDR3 DNA follows: TGTGCCAGCAGCCTACAGGGGGCTGGTGCGTGGGAGCAGTTCTTC. Residues: CASSLQGAGAWEQFF. The gene calls are TRBV7-3 and TRBJ2-1; 9 bases match TRBD1. The germline gives CDR1 SGHTA, CDR2 FQGTGA. The CDR3 is 15 amino acids. V shed 5 bases and J 10 bases; nucleotides not matched to a gene: 12.